This entry concerns a single TCR beta chain. These data belong to a study of response to subunit inactivated influenza vaccine. Via MiXCR, TCRdb re-called the RT-PCR reads, giving one row per CDR3 protein. The sample records around 790,000 distinct CDR3 sequences, about 20% being singletons. Between the trimmed V and J ends, which lost 8 bases and 3 bases, there was a span of 11 bases. Germline V CDR1 and CDR2: MNHEY, SVGEGT. The CDR3 covers 12 residues. The chain recombines TRBV6-2 or TRBV6-3 with TRBJ2-7; D unresolved. The sequences come from PBMCs from blood, collected 5 to 6 days after vaccination. This TCR was recovered from a man between 45 and 60 years old who received an inactivated influenza vaccine. The CDR3 is CASGYSFYEQYF. The CDR3 DNA follows: TGTGCCAGCGGGTACAGTTTCTACGAGCAGTACTTC.